These 11 T cell receptor beta chains were sequenced from one sample in a study of CD8 T cells in Susac syndrome. Random-hexamer reverse transcription was applied to roughly 0.5 to 1 ug RNA. MiXCR, applied by TCRdb to the immunoSEQ multiplex PCR reads, yields one record per CDR3 protein. The sample lists approximately 100,000 distinct CDR3 sequences; roughly 97% were seen once. The specimen was CD4+ T cells from PBMCs. These receptors were obtained from a human donor in good health.

The V call is TRBV18, the J call TRBJ2-3; D is ambiguous. Trimming left V 5 bases short and J 2 bases short, with 11 bases between. The CDR3 runs 14 residues. Germline values: CDR1 KGHSH, CDR2 LQKENI. The CDR3 spells CASSGSTVTDTQYF. CDR3 nucleotides: TGTGCCAGCTCAGGGTCGACCGTCACAGATACGCAGTATTTT.

The chain carries TRBV20-1 and TRBJ2-1; D is ambiguous. The CDR3 has 11 residues. Per the germline V gene, CDR1 is DFQATT and CDR2 is SNEGSKA (reference sequence). The V and J ends lost 3 bases and 5 bases respectively, with 5 bases between them. The CDR3 DNA follows: TGCAGTGCTAGCAATAACAATGAGCAGTTCTTC. This sequence encodes CSASNNNEQFF.

The table lists this clonotype with a count of one. This chain joins TRBV29-1 and TRBJ2-5; 9 bases agree with TRBD2. Losses at the gene ends were 4 bases for V and 5 bases for J; bases not matched to a gene: 2. The CDR3 sequence is 12 residues long. The germline V gene has CDR1 SQVTM and CDR2 ANQGSEA. The CDR3 DNA follows: TGCAGCGTTGTGACTAGCGGTGAGACCCAGTACTTC. Encoded protein: CSVVTSGETQYF.

The genes are TRBV9 and TRBJ2-5, with 10 bases that match TRBD2. The CDR3 has 16 residues. The V segment lost 0 bases and the J segment 5 bases; nucleotides outside the gene matches: 7. Germline V gene data show CDR1 as SGDLS and CDR2 as YYNGEE. DNA of the CDR3: TGTGCCAGCAGCGTAGCTAGCGGGAGTATGGGTGAGACCCAGTACTTC. The encoded protein is CASSVASGSMGETQYF.

V gene TRBV3-1 combines with J gene TRBJ1-2; 7 nucleotides match TRBD1. The germline gives CDR1 LGHDT, CDR2 YNNKEL (reference sequence). This CDR3 is built from 14 residues. J gave up 6 bases and V 3 bases, and 7 bases lay outside the gene matches. The CDR3 DNA sequence: TGTGCCAGCAGCCATCTCGACAGGGTCAATGGCTACACCTTC. It yields the protein CASSHLDRVNGYTF.

The genes are TRBV5-1 and TRBJ2-4; 8 nucleotides align to TRBD2. V was pared by 0 bases and J by 13 bases, with 3 bases of the junction left unmatched. Germline lookup yields CDR1 SGHRS and CDR2 YFSETQ. The CDR3 is made up of 12 amino acids. The CDR3 sequence is CASSLDRGGQYF. CDR3 DNA: TGCGCCAGCAGCTTGGATCGGGGGGGGCAGTACTTC.

CDR3 nucleotide sequence: TGCAGCGTTCCGGGACAGGGGGTTAATACGCAGTATTTT. Its translation: CSVPGQGVNTQYF. The chain is built from TRBV29-1 and TRBJ2-3; 11 bases are shared with TRBD1. After removal of 5 bases from V and 7 bases from J, the junction contained 5 bases not matched to a gene. The CDR3 has 13 amino acids. Germline lookup yields CDR1 SQVTM and CDR2 ANQGSEA.

The rearrangement joins TRBV20-1 to TRBJ1-5; 8 bases line up with TRBD1. The CDR3 runs to 13 residues. Germline lookup yields CDR1 DFQATT and CDR2 SNEGSKA (reference sequence). J gave up 7 bases and V 4 bases, and 6 bases lay outside the gene matches. The CDR3 sequence is CSAKDRESQPQHF. CDR3 bases: TGCAGTGCTAAGGACAGGGAGAGCCAGCCCCAGCATTTT.

V gene TRBV3-1 combines with J gene TRBJ1-6; D is possibly TRBD1 (5 bases). Trimming took 0 bases from V and 10 from J, leaving 10 bases between them. Germline loops: CDR1 LGHDT, CDR2 YNNKEL (reference sequence). There are 14 residues in the CDR3. DNA for the CDR3: TGTGCCAGCAGCCAAGAGGGGGTGTACTCACCCCTCCACTTT. Residues: CASSQEGVYSPLHF.

V usage is TRBV20-1 and J usage is TRBJ2-7; D uncertain. This CDR3 contains 14 residues. CDR1 is DFQATT, CDR2 SNEGSKA, per germline (reference sequence). Trimming stripped 2 bases from V and 0 bases from J, with 11 bases between. The DNA for the CDR3 is TGCAGTGCTAGACACCCCCCGACCTCCTACGAGCAGTACTTC. The encoded protein is CSARHPPTSYEQYF.

This clonotype was seen once. The chain couples TRBV13 to TRBJ2-7, with D perhaps TRBD2 (6 bases). Germline CDR1 is PRHDT and CDR2 is FYEKMQ (reference sequence). The CDR3 consists of 18 residues. V was pared by 4 bases and J by 3 bases, with 25 bases between. The CDR3 nucleotides read TGTGCCAGCAGCTCTTGGGGGGACTTGGGACCCGCGAGCTACGAGCAGTACTTC. It translates to CASSSWGDLGPASYEQYF.